This T cell receptor beta chain was identified during a study of STAT5B mutations in CD4+ large granular lymphocyte leukemia. Authors' analysis steps: Productive clonotypes were detectable down to 2.59 x 10-5 frequency. Libraries were prepared by immunoSEQ multiplex PCR; TCRdb keeps only in-frame clonotypes and omits some of them. The V and J calls and clone size come from that table; D and trimming were worked out from the DNA. The sample records about 36,000 clones, around 80% being singletons. Comment on this clone: Its target is unknown.

Findings and caveats of the study: CD4-sorted patient repertoires seemed more clonal than healthy CD4+ repertoires. Higher CD4+ than CD8+ T-LGLL clonality might reflect small sample size.

This clonotype was obtained from a human donor in good health. The sample taken for sequencing was CD4+ T cells from blood buffy coats.

This CDR3 reads CASTPRRGLSGELFF. CDR3 DNA sequence: TGTGCCAGCACCCCTCGGCGGGGGTTAAGCGGGGAGCTGTTTTTT. The chain links TRBV7-2 to TRBJ2-2; 7 bases are shared with TRBD2. Trimming at V came to 7 bases and at J to 7 bases, leaving 12 bases not matched to a gene. The CDR3 has 15 amino acids. CDR1 and CDR2 from the germline V gene are SGHTA and FQGNSA.